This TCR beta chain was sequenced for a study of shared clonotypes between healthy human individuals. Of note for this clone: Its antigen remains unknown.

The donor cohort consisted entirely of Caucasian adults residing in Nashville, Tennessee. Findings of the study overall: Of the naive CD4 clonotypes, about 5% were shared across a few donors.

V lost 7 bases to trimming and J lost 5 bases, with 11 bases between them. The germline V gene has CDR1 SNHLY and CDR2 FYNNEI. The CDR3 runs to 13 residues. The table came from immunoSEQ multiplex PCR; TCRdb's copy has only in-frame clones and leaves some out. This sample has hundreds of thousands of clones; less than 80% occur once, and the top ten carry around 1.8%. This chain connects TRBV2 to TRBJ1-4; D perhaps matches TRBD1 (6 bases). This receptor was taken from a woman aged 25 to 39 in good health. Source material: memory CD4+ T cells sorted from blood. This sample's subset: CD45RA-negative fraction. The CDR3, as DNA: TGTGCCAGCATGGGGGCCGGGAATGAAAAACTGTTTTTT. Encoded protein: CASMGAGNEKLFF.